This T cell receptor (beta chain) was obtained from a study of tumor-infiltrating lymphocytes in glioblastoma multiforme. This clonotype was observed many times. Antigen specificity is unknown. Study outcomes and limitations: No surface-marker sorting into functional T cell subtypes was done. Detected clone frequencies may not reflect cell counts, being RNA-based.

Multiple V-beta primers and a C-beta primer amplified TCRB from RNA. No unique molecular identifiers were described for these TCRB libraries. TCRdb passed the multiplex PCR reads through MiXCR, listing each CDR3 protein once. Found here are some 15,000 distinct CDR3 sequences, around 70% of them singletons; the top ten hold more than 30%. This receptor was taken from a male donor with glioblastoma. The sequenced material came from brain tumor tissue.

The CDR3 sequence is CASSPGGTKNIYEQFF. The CDR3 DNA is TGCGCCAGCAGCCCCGGCGGGACAAAAAACATCTATGAGCAGTTCTTC. The rearrangement uses TRBV5-1 and TRBJ2-1; either TRBD1 or TRBD2 may supply D (6 bases each). Germline V gene lookup returns CDR1 SGHRS and CDR2 YFSETQ. There are 16 residues in the CDR3. The V end was cut by 4 bases, the J end by 8 bases, with 22 bases between.